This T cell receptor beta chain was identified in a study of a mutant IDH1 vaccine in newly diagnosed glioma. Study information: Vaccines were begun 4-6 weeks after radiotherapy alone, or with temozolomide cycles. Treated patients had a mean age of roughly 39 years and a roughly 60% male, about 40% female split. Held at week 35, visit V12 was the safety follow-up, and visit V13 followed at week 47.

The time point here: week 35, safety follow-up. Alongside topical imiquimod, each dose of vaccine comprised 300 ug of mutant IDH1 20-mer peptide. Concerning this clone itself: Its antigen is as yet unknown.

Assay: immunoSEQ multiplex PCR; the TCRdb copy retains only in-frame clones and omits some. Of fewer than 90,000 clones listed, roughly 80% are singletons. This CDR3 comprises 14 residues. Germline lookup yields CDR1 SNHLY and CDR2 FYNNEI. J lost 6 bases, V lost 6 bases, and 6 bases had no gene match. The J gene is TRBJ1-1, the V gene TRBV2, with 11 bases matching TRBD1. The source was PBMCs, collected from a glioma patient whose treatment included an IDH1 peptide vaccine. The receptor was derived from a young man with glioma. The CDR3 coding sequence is TGTGCCAGCAGCCGGGGACAGGGGGGTGCTGAAGCTTTCTTT. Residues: CASSRGQGGAEAFF.